What follows are 3 T cell receptor beta chains derived from one specimen sequenced in a study of blood T cell repertoires in COVID-19. Method: immunoSEQ multiplex PCR; TCRdb's copy keeps in-frame clones and lacks some. In the table there are fewer than 250,000 clones, 88% of which are singletons. Input material: peripheral blood. The receptors originated from a man in his 70s with acute or convalescent COVID-19.

The chain's CDR3 is CASSIVITGGELFF. For the CDR3, the DNA is TGTGCCAGCAGCATCGTGATCACCGGGGGGGAGCTGTTTTTT. This rearrangement joins TRBV7-2 to TRBJ2-2; D ambiguous. CDR3 length: 14 residues. Deletions cut 5 bases from V and 8 bases from J, with 15 bases between. Germline V gives CDR1 SGHTA, CDR2 FQGNSA.

The rearrangement joins TRBV5-1 to TRBJ2-7, with TRBD1 identical over 7 bases. Germline V gene lookup returns CDR1 SGHRS and CDR2 YFSETQ. This CDR3 spans 18 amino acids. V lost 3 bases to trimming and J lost 3 bases; unmatched junction nucleotides: 18. The CDR3 loop reads CASSYYRSTGSVDYEQYF. Written as DNA, the CDR3 is TGCGCCAGCAGCTATTATCGCTCGACAGGGAGTGTGGACTACGAGCAGTACTTC.

The V call is TRBV5-6, the J call TRBJ2-7; 11 bases fit TRBD2. From germline, CDR1 is SGHDT and CDR2 YYEEEE. The length of the CDR3 is 16 residues. V lost 2 bases and J lost 6; bases outside the gene matches: 10. DNA of the CDR3: TGTGCCAGCAGCTTCTTAGCGGGAGGGTTGTGGGGCGAGCAGTACTTC. Translating gives CASSFLAGGLWGEQYF. Drawing the rest from reference TRBV5-6 and TRBJ2-7, the complete variable domain is DAGVTQSPTHLIKTRGQQVTLRCSPKSGHDTVSWYQQALGQGPQFIFQYYEEEERQRGNFPDRFSGHQFPNYSSELNVNALLLGDSALYLCASSFLAGGLWGEQYFGPGTRLTVT.